This TCR beta chain derives from a study of T cells in women clearing cervical HPV infection. HPV was found by MY09/MY11 PCR and dot-blot genotyping. There are 15 residues in the CDR3. The V and J ends lost 5 bases and 4 bases, in that order; junction bases with no gene match: 10. Germline lookup yields CDR1 LNHDA and CDR2 SQIVND (reference sequence). On this clone itself: Read data end 3 residues before the CDR3 end; the end is taken from the germline J gene.

Measured with immunoSEQ multiplex PCR; TCRdb has only the in-frame clones, and not every one. This sample contains 25,000 to 35,000 clones. The sequence derives from a woman aged 18 to 75 with a cervical HPV16 infection that either progressed to CIN3+ or cleared (not recorded which). This chain links TRBV19 with TRBJ2-7; 8 nucleotides match TRBD1. Sequenced sample: blood buffy coat. The CDR3 region is CASSPAGGEVYEQYF. The sequenced CDR3 bases are TGTGCCAGTAGTCCGGCAGGGGGCGAAGTTTACGAG.